The present T cell receptor (beta chain) was sequenced within a study of blood T cell repertoires in COVID-19. Study summary: The United States, Italy and Spain were the sources of the acute and convalescent COVID-19 samples. T cells, B-cell-depleted T cells, or PBMCs supplied cDNA or gDNA.

The authors' processing: Reference gene primer amplification gave estimated nucleated cell counts. TCRdb's copy holds only in-frame clones and misses some; the assay was immunoSEQ multiplex PCR. V, J and clone size are taken as reported in that table, and D and trimming were inferred from the DNA itself. The table lists under 30,000 clones, approximately 92% of them singletons. Sequencing was done on a sample of peripheral blood. This sequence was found in a man older than 75 with acute or convalescent COVID-19.

CDR3 DNA: TGTGCCAGCAGCCAAGCGGGAAGGGAGAATTCACCCCTCCACTTT. It specifies CASSQAGRENSPLHF. The chain joins TRBV14 to TRBJ1-6; D is unclear. The CDR3 is 15 amino acids. Germline assignment: CDR1 SGHDN and CDR2 FVKESK. The V end lost 1 base, the J end lost 7 bases, and 11 bases lay between the germline ends.